This T cell receptor beta chain was captured in a study of blood T cell repertoires in COVID-19. About the study: T cells, B-cell-depleted T cells, or PBMCs supplied cDNA or gDNA.

The CDR3 runs to 15 residues. Per the germline V gene, CDR1 is SGHTA and CDR2 is FQGTGA. Germline trimming cut 2 bases from V and 5 bases from J; bases unmatched to any gene: 4. Profiling relied on immunoSEQ multiplex PCR, and the TCRdb table lists in-frame clones only, not all of them. In the table there are 250,000 to 300,000 clones, around 90% of which are singletons. The rearrangement links TRBV7-3 to TRBJ2-1; 9 positions agree with TRBD2. The source of this sequence is a woman aged 40 to 50 who had recovered from COVID-19. Sequenced material: peripheral blood. CDR3 in amino acids: CASSLVPSGDNEQFF. The CDR3 nucleotides are TGTGCCAGCAGCTTAGTGCCTAGCGGGGACAATGAGCAGTTCTTC.